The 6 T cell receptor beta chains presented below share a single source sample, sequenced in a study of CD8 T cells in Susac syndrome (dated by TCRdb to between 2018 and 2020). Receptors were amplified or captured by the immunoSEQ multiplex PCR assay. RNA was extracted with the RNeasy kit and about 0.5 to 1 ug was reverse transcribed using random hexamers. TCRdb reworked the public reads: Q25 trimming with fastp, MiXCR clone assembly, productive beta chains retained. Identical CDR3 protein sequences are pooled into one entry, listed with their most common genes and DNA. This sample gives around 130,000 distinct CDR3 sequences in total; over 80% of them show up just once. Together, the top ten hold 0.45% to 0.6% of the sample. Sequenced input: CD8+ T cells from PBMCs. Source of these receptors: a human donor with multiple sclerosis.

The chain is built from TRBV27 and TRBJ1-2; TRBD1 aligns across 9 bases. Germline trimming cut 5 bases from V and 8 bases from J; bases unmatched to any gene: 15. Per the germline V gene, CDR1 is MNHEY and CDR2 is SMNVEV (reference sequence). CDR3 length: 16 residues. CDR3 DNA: TGTGCCAGCAGTCCATTTCCGGGACAGGGTCAAGGCGGCTACACCTTC. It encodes CASSPFPGQGQGGYTF.

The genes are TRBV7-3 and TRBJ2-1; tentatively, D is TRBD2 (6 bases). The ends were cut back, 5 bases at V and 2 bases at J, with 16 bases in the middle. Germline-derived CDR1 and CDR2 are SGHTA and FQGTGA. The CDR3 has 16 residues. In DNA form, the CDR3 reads TGTGCCAGCAGCACAGCCGGGACTCCCCCCTACAATGAGCAGTTCTTC. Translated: CASSTAGTPPYNEQFF.

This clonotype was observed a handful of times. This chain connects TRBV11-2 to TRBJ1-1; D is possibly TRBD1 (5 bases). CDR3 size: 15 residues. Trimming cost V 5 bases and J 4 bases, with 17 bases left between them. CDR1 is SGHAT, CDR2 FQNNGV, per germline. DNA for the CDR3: TGTGCCAGCAGCCCAACGACAGCCATGACCACTGAAGCTTTCTTT. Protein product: CASSPTTAMTTEAFF.

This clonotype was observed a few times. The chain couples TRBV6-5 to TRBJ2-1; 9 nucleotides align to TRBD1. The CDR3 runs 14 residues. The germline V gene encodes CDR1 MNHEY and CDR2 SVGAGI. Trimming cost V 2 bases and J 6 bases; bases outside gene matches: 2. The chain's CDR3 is CASSYGQGINEQFF. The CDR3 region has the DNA TGTGCCAGCAGTTACGGACAGGGGATCAATGAGCAGTTCTTC.

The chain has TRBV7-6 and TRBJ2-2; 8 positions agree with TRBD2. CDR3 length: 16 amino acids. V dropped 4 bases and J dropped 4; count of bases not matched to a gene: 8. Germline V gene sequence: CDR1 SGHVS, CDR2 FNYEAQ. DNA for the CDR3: TGTGCCAGCAGCTCGGACGGTCTAGCGGGCACCGGGGAGCTGTTTTTT. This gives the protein CASSSDGLAGTGELFF.

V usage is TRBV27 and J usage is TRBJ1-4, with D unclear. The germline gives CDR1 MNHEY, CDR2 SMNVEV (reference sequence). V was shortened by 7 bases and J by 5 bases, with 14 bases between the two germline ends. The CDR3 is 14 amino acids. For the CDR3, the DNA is TGTGCCAGCACCCCGACGGGAGGAAATGAAAAACTGTTTTTT. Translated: CASTPTGGNEKLFF. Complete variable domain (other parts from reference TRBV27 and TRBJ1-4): EAQVTQNPRYLITVTGKKLTVTCSQNMNHEYMSWYRQDPGLGLRQIYYSMNVEVTDKGDVPEGYKVSRKEKRNFPLILESPSPNQTSLYFCASTPTGGNEKLFFGSGTQLSVL.